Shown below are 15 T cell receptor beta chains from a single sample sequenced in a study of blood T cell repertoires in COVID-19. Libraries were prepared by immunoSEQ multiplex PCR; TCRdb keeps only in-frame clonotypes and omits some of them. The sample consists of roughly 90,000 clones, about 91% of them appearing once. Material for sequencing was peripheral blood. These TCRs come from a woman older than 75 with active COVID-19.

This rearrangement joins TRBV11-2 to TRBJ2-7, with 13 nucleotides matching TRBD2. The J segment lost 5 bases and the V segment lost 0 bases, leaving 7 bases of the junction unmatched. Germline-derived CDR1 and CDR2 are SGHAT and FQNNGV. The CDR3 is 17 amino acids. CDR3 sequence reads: CASSLEWTSGSRDEQYF. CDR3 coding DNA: TGTGCCAGCAGCTTAGAATGGACTAGCGGGAGCCGGGACGAGCAGTACTTC. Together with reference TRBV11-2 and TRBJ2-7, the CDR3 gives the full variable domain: EAGVAQSPRYKIIEKRQSVAFWCNPISGHATLYWYQQILGQGPKLLIQFQNNGVVDDSQLPKDRFSAERLKGVDSTLKIQPAKLEDSAVYLCASSLEWTSGSRDEQYFGPGTRLTVT.

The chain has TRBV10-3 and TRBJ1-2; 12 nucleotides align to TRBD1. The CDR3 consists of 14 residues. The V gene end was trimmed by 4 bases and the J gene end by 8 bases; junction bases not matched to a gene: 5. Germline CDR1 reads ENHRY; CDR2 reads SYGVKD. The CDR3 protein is CAISGDRGRGGYTF. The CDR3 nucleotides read TGTGCCATCAGTGGGGACAGGGGGCGCGGGGGCTACACCTTC.

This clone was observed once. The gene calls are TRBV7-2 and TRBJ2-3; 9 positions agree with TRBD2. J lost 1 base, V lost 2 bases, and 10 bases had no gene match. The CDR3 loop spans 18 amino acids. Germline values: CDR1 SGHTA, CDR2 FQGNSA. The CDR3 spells CASSLMASGTVGTDTQYF. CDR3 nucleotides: TGTGCCAGCAGCTTAATGGCTAGCGGGACGGTGGGCACAGATACGCAGTATTTT.

The DNA for the CDR3 is TGTGCCAGCAGGCTAGGTGGTGCTCTCACTGGGGCCAACGTCCTGACTTTC. It translates to CASRLGGALTGANVLTF. The genes are TRBV7-8 and TRBJ2-6; D is undetermined. Germline values: CDR1 SGHVS, CDR2 FQNEAQ. Trimming pared 6 bases from V and 2 bases from J, leaving 17 bases between. CDR3 length: 17 residues.

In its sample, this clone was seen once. This chain's CDR3 is CASSRQGAGGYTF. CDR3 coding DNA: TGTGCCAGCAGTCGACAGGGGGCAGGCGGCTACACCTTC. The chain couples TRBV27 to TRBJ1-2; 10 nucleotides line up with TRBD1. J was trimmed by 8 bases and V by 5 bases; bases with no gene match: 5. The CDR3 consists of 13 residues. Germline values: CDR1 MNHEY, CDR2 SMNVEV (reference sequence).

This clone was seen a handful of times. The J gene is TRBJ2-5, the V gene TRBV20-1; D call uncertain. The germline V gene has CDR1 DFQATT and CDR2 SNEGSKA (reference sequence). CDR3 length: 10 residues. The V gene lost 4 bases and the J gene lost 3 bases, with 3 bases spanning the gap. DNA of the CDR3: TGCAGTGCTATAGAAGAGACCCAGTACTTC. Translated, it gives CSAIEETQYF.

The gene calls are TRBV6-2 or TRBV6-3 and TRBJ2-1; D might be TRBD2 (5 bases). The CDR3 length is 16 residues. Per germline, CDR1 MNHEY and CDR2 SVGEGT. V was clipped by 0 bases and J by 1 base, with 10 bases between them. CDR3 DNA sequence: TGTGCCAGCAGTTACTCGACGGGCGGGTCCTACAATGAGCAGTTCTTC. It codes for CASSYSTGGSYNEQFF.

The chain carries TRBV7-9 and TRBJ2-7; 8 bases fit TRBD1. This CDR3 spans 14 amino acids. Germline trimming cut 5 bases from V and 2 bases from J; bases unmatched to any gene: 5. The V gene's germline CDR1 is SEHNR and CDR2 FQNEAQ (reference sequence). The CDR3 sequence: CASSPGDRPYEQYF. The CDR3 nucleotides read TGTGCCAGCAGCCCCGGGGACAGGCCCTACGAGCAGTACTTC.

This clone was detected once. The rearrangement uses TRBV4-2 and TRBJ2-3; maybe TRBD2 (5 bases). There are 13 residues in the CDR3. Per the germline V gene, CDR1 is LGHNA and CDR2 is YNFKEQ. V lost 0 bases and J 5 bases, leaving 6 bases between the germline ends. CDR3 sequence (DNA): TGTGCCAGCAGCCAAGATCGGGGAGATACGCAGTATTTT. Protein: CASSQDRGDTQYF.

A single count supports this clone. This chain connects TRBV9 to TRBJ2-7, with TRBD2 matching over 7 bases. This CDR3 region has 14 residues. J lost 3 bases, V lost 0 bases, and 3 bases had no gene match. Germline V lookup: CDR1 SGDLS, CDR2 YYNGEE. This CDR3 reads CASSVGGRGYEQYF. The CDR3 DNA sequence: TGTGCCAGCAGCGTAGGCGGGAGAGGCTACGAGCAGTACTTC.

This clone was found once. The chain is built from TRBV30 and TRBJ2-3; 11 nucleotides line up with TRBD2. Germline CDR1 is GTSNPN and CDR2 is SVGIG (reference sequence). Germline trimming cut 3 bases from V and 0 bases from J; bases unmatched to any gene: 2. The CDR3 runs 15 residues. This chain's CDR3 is CAWRRLAGSTDTQYF. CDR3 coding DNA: TGTGCCTGGAGACGACTAGCGGGGAGCACAGATACGCAGTATTTT.

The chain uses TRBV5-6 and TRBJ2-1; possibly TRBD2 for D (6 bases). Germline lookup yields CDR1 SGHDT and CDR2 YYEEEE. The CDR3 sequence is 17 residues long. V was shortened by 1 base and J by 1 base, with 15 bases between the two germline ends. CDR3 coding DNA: TGTGCCAGCAGCTTGTATAGCGGTCAGGGTTCCTACAATGAGCAGTTCTTC. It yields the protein CASSLYSGQGSYNEQFF.

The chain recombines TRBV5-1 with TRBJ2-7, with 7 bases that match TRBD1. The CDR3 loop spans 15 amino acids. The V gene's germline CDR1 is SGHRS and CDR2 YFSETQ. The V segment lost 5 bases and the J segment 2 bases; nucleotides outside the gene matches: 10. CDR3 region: CASSVTGPLPYEQYF. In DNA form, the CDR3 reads TGCGCCAGCAGTGTGACAGGGCCCCTGCCCTACGAGCAGTACTTC.

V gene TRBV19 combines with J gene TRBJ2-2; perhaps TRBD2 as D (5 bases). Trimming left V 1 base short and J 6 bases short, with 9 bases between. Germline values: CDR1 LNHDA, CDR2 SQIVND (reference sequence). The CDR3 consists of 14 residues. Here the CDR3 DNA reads TGTGCCAGTAGTATAGGAGGAGGTTCCGGGGAGCTGTTTTTT. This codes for CASSIGGGSGELFF.

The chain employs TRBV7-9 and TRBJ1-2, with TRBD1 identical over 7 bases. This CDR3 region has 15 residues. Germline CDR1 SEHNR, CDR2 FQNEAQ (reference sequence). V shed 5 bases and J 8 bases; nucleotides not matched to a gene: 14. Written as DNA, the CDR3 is TGTGCCAGCAGCCTACGAACCACAGGGGTACAAGGCTACACCTTC. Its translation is CASSLRTTGVQGYTF.